A single sample gave rise to the 5 T cell receptor beta chains below, sequenced in a study of identical twins. Each CDR3 protein is one row after TCRdb ran MiXCR on the 5' RACE reads. The profile shows about 570,000 distinct CDR3 sequences, 9.5% to 10% of them singletons. The sample also formed part of further work on yellow fever vaccine responses in identical twins.

Sequenced: PBMCs. The receptors originated from a woman younger than 30 in good health.

The V gene is TRBV7-8, the J gene TRBJ2-7; D is undetermined. V lost 4 bases to trimming and J lost 4 bases, with 17 bases between them. This CDR3 has 15 amino acids. Per the germline V gene, CDR1 is SGHVS and CDR2 is FQNEAQ. Here the CDR3 reads CASSYPTRNQYEQYF. The CDR3 nucleotides are TGTGCCAGCAGCTACCCGACCAGAAACCAATACGAGCAGTACTTC.

This clonotype has a handful of counts. V is TRBV7-9 and J is TRBJ2-7; TRBD1 matches at 8 bases. Germline CDR1 reads SEHNR; CDR2 reads FQNEAQ (reference sequence). This CDR3 region has 14 residues. V gave up 5 bases and J gave up 6 bases; unmatched junction bases: 9. The CDR3 loop is CASSPGQGRREQYF. For the CDR3, the DNA is TGTGCCAGCAGCCCCGGACAGGGTAGACGCGAGCAGTACTTC.

This clonotype has a count of ten or more. The chain links TRBV12-3 or TRBV12-4 to TRBJ2-7, with a weak D call TRBD2 (6 bases). The V and J ends lost 3 bases and 1 base respectively, with 10 bases between them. This CDR3 has 14 amino acids. The CDR3 region has the DNA TGTGCCAGCAGTTTTGCGGAGGGGTCCTACGAGCAGTACTTC. Translated: CASSFAEGSYEQYF.

This clonotype was seen many times. The V call is TRBV29-1, the J call TRBJ2-7; D might be TRBD1 (6 bases). Germline loops: CDR1 SQVTM, CDR2 ANQGSEA. This CDR3 region has 14 residues. Trimming left V 1 base short and J 4 bases short, with 14 bases between. The DNA of the CDR3 is TGCAGCGTTGAAGTTGGCAGGGGCATGTACGAGCAGTACTTC. Translating gives CSVEVGRGMYEQYF.

The chain is built from TRBV20-1 and TRBJ2-1, with 9 bases identical to TRBD2. In germline, CDR1 is DFQATT, CDR2 SNEGSKA (reference sequence). The CDR3 is 15 residues long. The J segment lost 2 bases and the V segment lost 6 bases, leaving 8 bases of the junction unmatched. CDR3 in DNA: TGCAGTGCAGCGCATAGCGGGAGTACCTACAATGAGCAGTTCTTC. This sequence encodes CSAAHSGSTYNEQFF.